Presented here are 6 T cell receptor beta chains from one specimen sequenced in a study of blood T cell repertoires in COVID-19. Measured with immunoSEQ multiplex PCR; TCRdb has only the in-frame clones, and not every one. The sample yields about 270,000 clones, about 87% seen once. Sequenced sample: peripheral blood. The receptors shown here come from a man in his sixties who had recovered from COVID-19.

The V call is TRBV30, the J call TRBJ1-2; no clear D. CDR1 GTSNPN and CDR2 SVGIG come from the germline V gene (reference sequence). Trimming removed 5 bases from V and 3 bases from J, with 13 bases in between. The CDR3 is made up of 13 amino acids. The CDR3 DNA reads TGTGCCTGGGCGGGGAGGGCGGACTATGGCTACACCTTC. Translation gives CAWAGRADYGYTF.

This chain links TRBV12-3 or TRBV12-4 with TRBJ2-5; 7 bases are shared with TRBD2. Germline trimming cut 8 bases from V and 5 bases from J; bases unmatched to any gene: 8. The CDR3 has 13 residues. CDR3: CASSSGGHETQYF. The CDR3 nucleotides read TGTGCCAGCTCGTCGGGGGGTCACGAGACCCAGTACTTC.

This chain uses TRBV9 with TRBJ2-3; TRBD2 agrees at 8 bases. Trimming at V came to 4 bases and at J to 5 bases, leaving 15 bases not matched to a gene. CDR3 length: 17 residues. CDR1 is SGDLS and CDR2 is YYNGEE in the germline V gene. CDR3 in amino acids: CASSPGVGGGPVDTQYF. In nucleotides, the CDR3 is TGTGCCAGCAGCCCTGGAGTTGGCGGGGGGCCCGTAGATACGCAGTATTTT.

This clone appeared a single time. V and J are TRBV11-2 and TRBJ1-1; D is possibly TRBD1 (6 bases). The germline V and J ends were trimmed by 1 base and 0 bases, with 15 bases remaining between them. The germline V gene encodes CDR1 SGHAT and CDR2 FQNNGV. CDR3 size: 17 residues. This CDR3 is CASSLGGAGAMNTEAFF. CDR3 coding DNA: TGTGCCAGCAGCTTAGGAGGGGCGGGGGCCATGAACACTGAAGCTTTCTTT. The variable domain in full, completed from reference TRBV11-2 and TRBJ1-1, reads EAGVAQSPRYKIIEKRQSVAFWCNPISGHATLYWYQQILGQGPKLLIQFQNNGVVDDSQLPKDRFSAERLKGVDSTLKIQPAKLEDSAVYLCASSLGGAGAMNTEAFFGQGTRLTVV.

The chain carries TRBV14 and TRBJ1-2; D ambiguous. CDR3 length equals 13 residues. V lost 0 bases and J 4 bases, leaving 6 bases between the germline ends. The germline CDR1 and CDR2 sequences are SGHDN and FVKESK. CDR3 sequence reads: CASSQDLAYGYTF. In DNA form, the CDR3 reads TGTGCCAGCAGCCAAGACTTGGCCTATGGCTACACCTTC.

The chain uses TRBV3-1 (or the pseudogene TRBV3-2) and TRBJ1-2, with 11 bases lining up with TRBD1. The CDR3 contains 18 residues. Germline V CDR1 and CDR2: LGHDT, YNNKEL (reference sequence). Trimming cost V 0 bases and J 4 bases; bases outside gene matches: 10. CDR3 DNA sequence: TGTGCCAGCAGCCAAGAGTTCGGACAGGGGGCCTTACTCTATGGCTACACCTTC. This gives the protein CASSQEFGQGALLYGYTF.